The 3 T cell receptor beta chains below come from one sample, sequenced in a study of blood T cells in healthy people across ages. Together with a sample-barcoded 5' primer, a J-beta primer mix was included in a second PCR lasting about 6 to 11 cycles. TCRdb re-analysed the 5' RACE reads in MiXCR, keeping a single row per CDR3 protein. The sample shows around 1,500,000 distinct CDR3 sequences, roughly 45% of them seen only once. Sequencing input: blood. These receptors came from a woman younger than 30 in good health.

This clonotype has just a few counts. This rearrangement joins TRBV6-5 to TRBJ1-1; D gene ambiguous. Trimming removed 11 bases at V and 4 bases at J, with 17 bases between. This CDR3 has 13 amino acids. Germline loops: CDR1 MNHEY, CDR2 SVGAGI. The CDR3 loop reads CAAGGRFATEAFF. CDR3 coding DNA: TGTGCCGCGGGAGGGCGGTTTGCCACTGAAGCTTTCTTT.

A few counts support this clonotype. The rearrangement uses TRBV27 and TRBJ2-1; TRBD2 aligns across 7 bases. J gave up 12 bases and V 7 bases, and 12 bases lay outside the gene matches. The CDR3 spans 13 residues. Germline CDR1 and CDR2: MNHEY and SMNVEV (reference sequence). CDR3 in amino acids: CASIAWRERLQFF. The CDR3 region has the DNA TGTGCCAGCATCGCGTGGCGGGAGAGGTTGCAGTTCTTC.

This clonotype has a single count. This chain uses TRBV12-3 or TRBV12-4 with TRBJ1-5; D is ambiguous. Trimming stripped 8 bases from V and 7 bases from J, with 15 bases between. The CDR3 loop spans 13 amino acids. The DNA for the CDR3 is TGTGCCAGCCAACGGGCCAAAGGGCAGCCCCAGCATTTT. Translation gives CASQRAKGQPQHF.